A single T cell receptor (beta chain) is shown here with its context. The record originates from a study of T cell changes during pregnancy in multiple sclerosis. The CDR3 contains 14 residues. Trimming pared 4 bases from V and 2 bases from J, leaving 9 bases between. Looked up from germline, CDR1 is SNHLY and CDR2 is FYNNEI. TCRdb's copy holds only in-frame clones and misses some; the assay was immunoSEQ multiplex PCR. This table has fewer than 70,000 clones, roughly 90% appearing once. The sequencing used peripheral blood, collected in the third trimester of pregnancy. The V gene is TRBV2, the J gene TRBJ1-5; no clear D gene. This TCR derives from a female donor with multiple sclerosis, enrolled in a pregnancy study. CDR3 in amino acids: CASSVYGGNQPQHF. In DNA form, the CDR3 reads TGTGCCAGCAGTGTATACGGGGGCAATCAGCCCCAGCATTTT.